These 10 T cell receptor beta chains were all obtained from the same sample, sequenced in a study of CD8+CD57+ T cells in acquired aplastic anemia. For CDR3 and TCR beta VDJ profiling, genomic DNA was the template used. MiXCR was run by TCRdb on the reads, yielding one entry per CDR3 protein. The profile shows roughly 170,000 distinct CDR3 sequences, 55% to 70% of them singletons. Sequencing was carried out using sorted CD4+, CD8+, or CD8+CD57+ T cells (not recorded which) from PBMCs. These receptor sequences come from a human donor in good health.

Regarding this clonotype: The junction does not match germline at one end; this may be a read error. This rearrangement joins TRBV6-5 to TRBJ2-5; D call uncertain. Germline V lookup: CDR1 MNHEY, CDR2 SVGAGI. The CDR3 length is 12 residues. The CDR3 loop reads CAISESRETQYF. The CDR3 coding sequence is TGTGCCATCAGTGAGTCGCGGGAGACCCAGTACTTC.

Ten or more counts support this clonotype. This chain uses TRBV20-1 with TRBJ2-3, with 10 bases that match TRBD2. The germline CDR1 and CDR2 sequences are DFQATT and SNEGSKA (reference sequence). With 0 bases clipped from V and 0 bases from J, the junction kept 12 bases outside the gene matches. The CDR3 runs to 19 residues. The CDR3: CSARDPGTSVRSSTDTQYF. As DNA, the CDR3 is TGCAGTGCTAGAGATCCCGGGACTAGCGTGAGATCTAGCACAGATACGCAGTATTTT.

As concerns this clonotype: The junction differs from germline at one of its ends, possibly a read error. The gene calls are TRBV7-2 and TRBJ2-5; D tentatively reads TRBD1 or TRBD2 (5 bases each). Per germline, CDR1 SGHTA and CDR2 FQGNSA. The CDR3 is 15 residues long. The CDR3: CASSSPGTTKVGEFF. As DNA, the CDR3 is TGTGCCAGCAGCTCCCCCGGGACCACCAAGGTGGGGGAGTTCTTC.

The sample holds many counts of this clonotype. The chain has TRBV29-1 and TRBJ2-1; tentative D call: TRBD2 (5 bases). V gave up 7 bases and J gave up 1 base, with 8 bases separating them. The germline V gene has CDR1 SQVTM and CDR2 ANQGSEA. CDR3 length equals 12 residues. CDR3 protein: CSAEVSYNEQFF. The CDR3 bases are TGCAGCGCGGAGGTGTCCTACAATGAGCAGTTCTTC.

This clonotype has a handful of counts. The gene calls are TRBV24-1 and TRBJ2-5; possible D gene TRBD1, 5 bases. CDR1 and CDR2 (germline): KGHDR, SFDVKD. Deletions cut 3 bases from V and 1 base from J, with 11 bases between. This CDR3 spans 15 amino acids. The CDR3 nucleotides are TGTGCCACCAGTGATCTTCAGGGTTTCCAAGAGACCCAGTACTTC. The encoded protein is CATSDLQGFQETQYF.

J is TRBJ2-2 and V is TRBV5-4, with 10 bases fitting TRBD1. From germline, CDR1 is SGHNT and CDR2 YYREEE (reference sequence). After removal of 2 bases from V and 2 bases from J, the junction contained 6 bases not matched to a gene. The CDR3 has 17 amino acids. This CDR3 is CASSFLRDRGNTGELFF. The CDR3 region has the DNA TGTGCCAGCAGCTTCCTTCGGGACAGGGGCAACACCGGGGAGCTGTTTTTT.

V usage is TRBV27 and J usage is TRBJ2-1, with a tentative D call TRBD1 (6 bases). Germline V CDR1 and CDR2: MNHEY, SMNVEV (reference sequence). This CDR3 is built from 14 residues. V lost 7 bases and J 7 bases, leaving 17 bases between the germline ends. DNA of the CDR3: TGTGCCAGCACCTCCTTCAGGGACAAGAATGAGCAGTTCTTC. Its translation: CASTSFRDKNEQFF.

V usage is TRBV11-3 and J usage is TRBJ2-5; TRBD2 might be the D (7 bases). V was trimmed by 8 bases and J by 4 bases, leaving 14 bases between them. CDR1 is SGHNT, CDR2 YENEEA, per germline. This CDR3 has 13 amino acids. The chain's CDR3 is CASRRGGGETQYF. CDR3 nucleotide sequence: TGTGCCAGCCGTAGAGGGGGGGGAGAGACCCAGTACTTC.

The CDR3: CANSPGTDTQYF. The CDR3 nucleotides are TGTGCCAACAGCCCCGGCACAGATACGCAGTATTTT. The chain joins TRBV27 to TRBJ2-3; D call uncertain. Germline assignment: CDR1 MNHEY and CDR2 SMNVEV (reference sequence). Trimming left V 10 bases short and J 1 base short, with 9 bases between. The CDR3 runs 12 residues.

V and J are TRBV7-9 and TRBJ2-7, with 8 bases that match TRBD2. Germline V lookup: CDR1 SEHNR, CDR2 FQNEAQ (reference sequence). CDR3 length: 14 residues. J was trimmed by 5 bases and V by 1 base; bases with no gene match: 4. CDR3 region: CASSLERRGDEQYF. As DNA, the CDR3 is TGTGCCAGCAGCTTAGAGCGGCGGGGGGACGAGCAGTACTTC.